The entry below gives a single TCR beta chain sequence along with its context. Trimming shortened V by 0 bases and J by 8 bases, and 10 bases separated the two germline ends. CDR1 and CDR2 from the germline V gene are LGHDT and YNNKEL (reference sequence). This CDR3 region has 13 residues. TCRdb's copy holds only in-frame clones and misses some; the assay was immunoSEQ multiplex PCR. Of some 150,000 clones in the sample, 93% are singletons; the top ten hold around 1.9%. The data were obtained in a study of T cell responses to AZD1222 COVID-19 vaccine. Source: peripheral blood, taken on day 0 of AZD1222 vaccination. This TCR was sampled from an adult in good health. The chain employs TRBV3-1 (or the pseudogene TRBV3-2) and TRBJ1-2; D gene uncertain. CDR3 sequence (DNA): TGTGCCAGCAGCCAAGAGTCTGCTGGGGGCTACACCTTC. Its protein product is CASSQESAGGYTF.